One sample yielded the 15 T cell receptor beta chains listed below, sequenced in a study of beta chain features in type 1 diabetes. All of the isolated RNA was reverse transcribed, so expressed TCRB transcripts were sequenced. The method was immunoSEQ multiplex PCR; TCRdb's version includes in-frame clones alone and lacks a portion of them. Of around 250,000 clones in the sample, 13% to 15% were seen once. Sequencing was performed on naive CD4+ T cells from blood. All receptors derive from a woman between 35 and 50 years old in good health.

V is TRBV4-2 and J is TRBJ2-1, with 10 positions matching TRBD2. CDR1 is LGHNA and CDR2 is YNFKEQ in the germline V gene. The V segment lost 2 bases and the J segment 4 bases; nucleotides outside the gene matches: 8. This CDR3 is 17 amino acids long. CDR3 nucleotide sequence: TGTGCCAGCAGCCAAACGGCTAGCGGGGGATTATACAATGAGCAGTTCTTC. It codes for CASSQTASGGLYNEQFF.

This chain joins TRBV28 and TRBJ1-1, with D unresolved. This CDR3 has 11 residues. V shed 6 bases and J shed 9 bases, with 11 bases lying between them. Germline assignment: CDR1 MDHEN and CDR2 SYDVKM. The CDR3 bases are TGTGCCAGCAGCCTTTCGCGCCAAGCTTTCTTT. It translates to CASSLSRQAFF. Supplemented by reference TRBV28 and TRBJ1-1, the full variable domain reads DVKVTQSSRYLVKRTGEKVFLECVQDMDHENMFWYRQDPGLGLRLIYFSYDVKMKEKGDIPEGYSVSREKKERFSLILESASTNQTSMYLCASSLSRQAFFGQGTRLTVV.

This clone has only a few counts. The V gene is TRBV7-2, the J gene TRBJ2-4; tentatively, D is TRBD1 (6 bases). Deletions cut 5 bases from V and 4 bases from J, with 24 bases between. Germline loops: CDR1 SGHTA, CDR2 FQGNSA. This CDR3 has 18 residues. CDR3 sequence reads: CASSPVTKGDKVKNIQYF. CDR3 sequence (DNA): TGTGCCAGCAGCCCGGTGACAAAAGGGGACAAGGTGAAAAACATTCAGTACTTC. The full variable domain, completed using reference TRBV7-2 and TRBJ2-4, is GAGVSQSPSNKVTEKGKDVELRCDPISGHTALYWYRQSLGQGLEFLIYFQGNSAPDKSGLPSDRFSAERTGGSVSTLTIQRTQQEDSAVYLCASSPVTKGDKVKNIQYFGAGTRLSVL.

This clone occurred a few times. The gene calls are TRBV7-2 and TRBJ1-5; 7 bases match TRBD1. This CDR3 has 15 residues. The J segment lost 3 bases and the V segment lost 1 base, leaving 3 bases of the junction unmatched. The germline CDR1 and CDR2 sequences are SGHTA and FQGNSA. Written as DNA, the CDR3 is TGTGCCAGCAGCTTAGTCGGGACAGACAATCAGCCCCAGCATTTT. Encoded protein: CASSLVGTDNQPQHF.

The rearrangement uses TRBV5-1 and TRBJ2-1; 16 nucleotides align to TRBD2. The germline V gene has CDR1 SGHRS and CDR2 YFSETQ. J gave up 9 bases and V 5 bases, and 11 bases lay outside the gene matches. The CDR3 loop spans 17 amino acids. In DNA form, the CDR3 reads TGCGCCAGCAGAATGCTCGGGACTAGCGGGGGGGCAGGTGAGCAGTTCTTC. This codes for CASRMLGTSGGAGEQFF.

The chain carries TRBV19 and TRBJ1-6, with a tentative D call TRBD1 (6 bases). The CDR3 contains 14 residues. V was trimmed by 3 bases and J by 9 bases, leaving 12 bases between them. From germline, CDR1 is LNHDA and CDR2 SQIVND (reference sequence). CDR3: CASSMGRGASPLHF. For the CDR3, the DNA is TGTGCCAGTAGTATGGGCAGGGGTGCTTCACCCCTCCACTTT.

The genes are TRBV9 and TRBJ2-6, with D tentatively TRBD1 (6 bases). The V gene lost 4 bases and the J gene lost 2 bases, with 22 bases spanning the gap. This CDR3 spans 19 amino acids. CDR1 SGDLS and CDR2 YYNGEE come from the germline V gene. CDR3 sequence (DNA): TGTGCCAGCAGCCCCTGGGACACGTATGGATTAGCTGGGGCCAACGTCCTGACTTTC. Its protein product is CASSPWDTYGLAGANVLTF. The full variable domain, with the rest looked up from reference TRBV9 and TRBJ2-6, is DSGVTQTPKHLITATGQRVTLRCSPRSGDLSVYWYQQSLDQGLQFLIQYYNGEERAKGNILERFSAQQFPDLHSELNLSSLELGDSALYFCASSPWDTYGLAGANVLTFGAGSRLTVL.

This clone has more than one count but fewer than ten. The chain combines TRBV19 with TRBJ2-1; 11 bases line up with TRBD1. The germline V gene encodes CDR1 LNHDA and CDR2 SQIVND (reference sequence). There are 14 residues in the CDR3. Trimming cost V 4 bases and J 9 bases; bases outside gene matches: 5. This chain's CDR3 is CASSRDRGALEQFF. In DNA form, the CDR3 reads TGTGCCAGTAGTAGGGACAGGGGGGCGCTTGAGCAGTTCTTC.

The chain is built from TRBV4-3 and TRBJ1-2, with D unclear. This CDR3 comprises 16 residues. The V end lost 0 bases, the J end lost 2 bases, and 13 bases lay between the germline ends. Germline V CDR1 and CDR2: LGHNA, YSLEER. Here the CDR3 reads CASSQDQRQKNYGYTF. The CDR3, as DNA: TGCGCCAGCAGCCAAGATCAGAGGCAGAAGAACTATGGCTACACCTTC.

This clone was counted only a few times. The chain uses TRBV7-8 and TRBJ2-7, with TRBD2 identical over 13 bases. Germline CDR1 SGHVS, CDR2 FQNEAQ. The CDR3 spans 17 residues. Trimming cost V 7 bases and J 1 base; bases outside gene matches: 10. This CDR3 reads CASIRTSGGRNSYEQYF. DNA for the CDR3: TGTGCCAGCATAAGGACTAGCGGGGGAAGAAATTCCTACGAGCAGTACTTC. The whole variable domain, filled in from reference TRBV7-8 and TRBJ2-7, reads GAGVSQSPRYKVAKRGQDVALRCDPISGHVSLFWYQQALGQGPEFLTYFQNEAQLDKSGLPSDRFFAERPEGSVSTLKIQRTQQEDSAVYLCASIRTSGGRNSYEQYFGPGTRLTVT.

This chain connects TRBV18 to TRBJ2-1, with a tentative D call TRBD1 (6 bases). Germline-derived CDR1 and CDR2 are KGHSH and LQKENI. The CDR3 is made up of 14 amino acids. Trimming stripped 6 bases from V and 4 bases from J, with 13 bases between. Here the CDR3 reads CASSRTDSYNEQFF. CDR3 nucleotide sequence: TGTGCCAGCTCGAGGACAGATAGTTACAATGAGCAGTTCTTC.

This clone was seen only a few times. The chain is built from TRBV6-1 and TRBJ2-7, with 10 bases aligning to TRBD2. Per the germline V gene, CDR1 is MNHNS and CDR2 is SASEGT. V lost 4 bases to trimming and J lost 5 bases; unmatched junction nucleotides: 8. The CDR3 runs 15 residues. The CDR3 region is CASSVERGGVNEQYF. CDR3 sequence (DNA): TGTGCCAGCAGTGTTGAGCGGGGGGGCGTCAACGAGCAGTACTTC.

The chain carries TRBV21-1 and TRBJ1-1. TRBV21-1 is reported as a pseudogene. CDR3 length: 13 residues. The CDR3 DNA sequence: TGTGCCAGCAGCAAAGGTGGAGCCACTGAAGCTTTCTTT. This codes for CASSKGGATEAFF.

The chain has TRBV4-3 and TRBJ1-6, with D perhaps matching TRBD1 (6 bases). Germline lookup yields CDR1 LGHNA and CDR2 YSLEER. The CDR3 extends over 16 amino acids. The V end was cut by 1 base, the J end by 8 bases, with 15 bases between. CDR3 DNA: TGCGCCAGCAGCCAAGTTCGGGGGGCGGCCGATTCACCCCTCCACTTT. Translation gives CASSQVRGAADSPLHF.

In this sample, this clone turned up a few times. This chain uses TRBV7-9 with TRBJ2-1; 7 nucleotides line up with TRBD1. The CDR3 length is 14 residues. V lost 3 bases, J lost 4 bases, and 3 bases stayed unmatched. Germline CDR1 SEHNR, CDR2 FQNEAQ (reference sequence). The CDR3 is CASSFGQEYNEQFF. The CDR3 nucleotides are TGTGCCAGCAGCTTTGGACAGGAATACAATGAGCAGTTCTTC.